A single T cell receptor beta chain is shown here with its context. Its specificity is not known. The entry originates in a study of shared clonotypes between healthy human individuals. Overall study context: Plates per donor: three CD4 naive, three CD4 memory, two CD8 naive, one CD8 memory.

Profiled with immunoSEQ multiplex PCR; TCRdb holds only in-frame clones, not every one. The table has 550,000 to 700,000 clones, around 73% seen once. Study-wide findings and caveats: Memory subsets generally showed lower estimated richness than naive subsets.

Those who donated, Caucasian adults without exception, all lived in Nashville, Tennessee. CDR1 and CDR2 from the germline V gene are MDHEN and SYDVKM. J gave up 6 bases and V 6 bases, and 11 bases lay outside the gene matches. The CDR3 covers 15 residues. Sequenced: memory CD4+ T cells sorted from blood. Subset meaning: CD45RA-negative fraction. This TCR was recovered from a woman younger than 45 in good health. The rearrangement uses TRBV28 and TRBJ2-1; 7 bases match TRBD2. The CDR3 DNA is TGTGCCAGCAGGTCACTAGCGAGTGGGGCCAATGAGCAGTTCTTC. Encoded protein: CASRSLASGANEQFF.